The 10 T cell receptor beta chains reported below all come from one sample, sequenced in a study of post-analysis software for immune sequencing data. The study's findings and limits: Compared with controls, patients had more of about 5 TRBV segments, including TRBV5-6, TRBV5-1 and TRBV20-1.

Their recognized antigens are unknown. Unique molecular identifiers had been added to the TCR beta cDNA libraries. TCRdb reprocessed the PCR reads via MiXCR and lists one record per CDR3 protein. The sample carries a few hundred thousand distinct CDR3 sequences, roughly a third recorded once. The material sequenced was blood. Source of these receptors: a girl between 5 and 17 years old with multiple sclerosis.

As for this clonotype: A read error is possible here, since a much larger clone lies one base away. This chain links TRBV4-1 with TRBJ2-5; 10 nucleotides align to TRBD2. The CDR3 spans 16 residues. Per germline, CDR1 MGHRA and CDR2 YSYEKL. V was pared by 3 bases and J by 11 bases, with 15 bases of the junction left unmatched. The DNA for the CDR3 is TGCGCCAGCAGCCACCTCGGACTAGCGGCCAACAATGAGCAGTACTTC. Residues: CASSHLGLAANNEQYF.

This clonotype was seen ten or more times. The rearrangement links TRBV10-2 to TRBJ1-5; a weak D match, TRBD1 (6 bases). V was shortened by 5 bases and J by 0 bases, with 11 bases between the two germline ends. CDR1 is WSHSY and CDR2 is SAAADI in the germline V gene. This CDR3 has 15 amino acids. The CDR3 DNA reads as TGCGCCAGCAGTCCGGGACATTATAGCAATCAGCCCCAGCATTTT. It yields the protein CASSPGHYSNQPQHF.

This clonotype was recorded a few times. This rearrangement joins TRBV20-1 to TRBJ2-3; D unclear. The CDR3 loop spans 15 amino acids. Germline V lookup: CDR1 DFQATT, CDR2 SNEGSKA (reference sequence). V lost 2 bases and J 1 base, leaving 13 bases between the germline ends. In nucleotides, the CDR3 is TGCAGTGCTAGATCAACGAGGATCGGCACAGATACGCAGTATTTT. Its translation: CSARSTRIGTDTQYF.

This clonotype was observed at least ten times. This sequence joins TRBV7-9 and TRBJ2-1; no reliable D call. CDR3 length: 15 residues. Germline V gene data show CDR1 as SEHNR and CDR2 as FQNEAQ (reference sequence). Trimming took off 4 bases at V and 1 base at J, with 11 bases between the two ends. The CDR3, as DNA: TGTGCCAGCAGCTACTCCGACGCGTCCTACAATGAGCAGTTCTTC. It is translated as CASSYSDASYNEQFF.

This clonotype was seen many times. The CDR3 sequence: CASSLALAATDTQYF. The CDR3 DNA sequence: TGTGCCAGCAGCTTAGCACTAGCGGCGACAGATACGCAGTATTTT. The chain uses TRBV7-9 and TRBJ2-3, with 8 bases matching TRBD2. The V and J ends lost 0 bases and 3 bases, in that order; junction bases with no gene match: 2. This CDR3 contains 15 residues. Germline V lookup: CDR1 SEHNR, CDR2 FQNEAQ (reference sequence).

The chain recombines TRBV3-1 with TRBJ2-2; TRBD2 is a possible D gene (5 bases). The CDR3 has 14 residues. The V gene's germline CDR1 is LGHDT and CDR2 YNNKEL (reference sequence). Trimming pared 5 bases from V and 3 bases from J, leaving 10 bases between. The DNA of the CDR3 is TGTGCCAGCAGCTCCGGAGGCTACACCGGGGAGCTGTTTTTT. This encodes CASSSGGYTGELFF.

This clonotype was picked up many times. The chain links TRBV7-9 to TRBJ2-1; D not certain. The V gene lost 1 base and the J gene lost 4 bases, with 2 bases spanning the gap. The CDR3 runs 12 residues. Germline V lookup: CDR1 SEHNR, CDR2 FQNEAQ (reference sequence). CDR3 nucleotide sequence: TGTGCCAGCAGCTTAGTGTACAATGAGCAGTTCTTC. Translating it yields CASSLVYNEQFF.

The V call is TRBV10-3, the J call TRBJ2-5, with a tentative D call TRBD1 (6 bases). V was shortened by 2 bases and J by 11 bases, with 12 bases between the two germline ends. The germline V gene has CDR1 ENHRY and CDR2 SYGVKD. The length of the CDR3 is 12 residues. The CDR3 region is CAISERGNKQYF. The CDR3 DNA follows: TGTGCCATCAGTGAGAGGGGGAACAAGCAGTACTTC.

The chain carries TRBV4-2 and TRBJ2-3; 11 bases agree with TRBD2. The CDR3 loop spans 16 amino acids. V dropped 0 bases and J dropped 6; count of bases not matched to a gene: 5. Germline V gives CDR1 LGHNA, CDR2 YNFKEQ. Written as DNA, the CDR3 is TGTGCCAGCAGCCAAGAACTAGCGGGAGCCCCGGATACGCAGTATTTT. Protein: CASSQELAGAPDTQYF.

The table lists this clonotype with many counts. The CDR3 protein is CASSYGASSNNEQFF. In DNA, the CDR3 is TGTGCCAGCAGTTACGGGGCTAGCAGTAACAATGAGCAGTTCTTC. V usage is TRBV6-5 and J usage is TRBJ2-1; D tentatively fits TRBD1 or TRBD2 (5 bases each). Looked up from germline, CDR1 is MNHEY and CDR2 is SVGAGI. The CDR3 is 15 amino acids. V lost 2 bases and J lost 5, with 13 bases in between.